This T cell receptor beta chain stems from a study of T cells in Graves' hyperthyroidism and ophthalmopathy. What was amplified from RNA transcripts were TCR beta CDR3 regions. RT-PCR in the first round (using the HTBI primer set) targeted the TCR CDR3. One entry per CDR3 protein, called by TCRdb with MiXCR from the multiplex PCR reads. The data hold about 300,000 distinct CDR3 sequences, with 16% observed a single time. Stability of Graves' hyperthyroidism was defined as absent ophthalmopathy progression within 18 months. Newly diagnosed hyperthyroidism, duration under 2 months, in patients aged 18 to 65. Diagnosis rested on symptoms, serum thyroxine and TRAb, thyroid ultrasound, and orbital computed tomography. PBMCs were obtained from 9.5 to 10 ml fresh peripheral blood. This clonotype has just a few counts. There are 15 residues in the CDR3. The germline gives CDR1 WSHSY, CDR2 SAAADI. J was trimmed by 2 bases and V by 6 bases; bases with no gene match: 7.

J is TRBJ1-5 and V is TRBV10-2; 7 bases map to TRBD1. The source material was blood. The receptor was isolated from a man aged 30-40 years with Graves' hyperthyroidism. The CDR3 bases are TGCGCCAGCAGCCTGACAGGGAGTGGCAATCAGCCCCAGCATTTT. Protein product: CASSLTGSGNQPQHF.